This T cell receptor (beta chain) was captured by sequencing in a study of neurological immune-mediated disorders. The team produced cDNA through 5'RACE using 10-nucleotide random UMIs. One entry per CDR3 protein, called by TCRdb with MiXCR from the 5' RACE reads. The repertoire holds 30,000 or so distinct CDR3 sequences, 12% seen once, with approximately 7.8% in the top ten. A blood bank in Maryland, USA, provided the volunteers who served as healthy controls. Study-wide findings and caveats: The absence of shared CDR3 amino acid sequences among expanded clones across subjects suggests private repertoires in all groups.

This clonotype occurred many times. Its cognate antigen is unknown. Germline CDR1 is SGHAT and CDR2 is FQNNGV. V shed 5 bases and J shed 5 bases, with 15 bases lying between them. CDR3 length: 14 amino acids. The chain employs TRBV11-2 and TRBJ2-5; TRBD2 might be the D (6 bases). The clonotype was recovered from a man aged 55 to 70 in good health. The sample taken for sequencing was PBMCs. The CDR3 sequence: CASSVLRGTETQYF. CDR3 DNA: TGTGCCAGCAGCGTACTACGGGGGACGGAGACCCAGTACTTC.